These 14 T cell receptor beta chains share one sample of origin, sequenced in a study of blood T cell repertoires in COVID-19 (dated by TCRdb to about 2020). Library construction relied on the immunoSEQ multiplex PCR assay. The table comes from immuneACCESS by way of TCRdb, which keeps in-frame sequences with V and J called. Part of the clones is missing from these tables; in studies checked, under half for an unresolved V gene and the rest for unknown reasons. The sample has around 150,000 clones on record, about nine tenths of them singletons. The top ten hold 2.5% to 3% of the sample. The specimen sequenced was peripheral blood. The receptors were gathered from a human donor with COVID-19, enrolled during active disease. The donor label of this sample is uncertain.

The chain joins TRBV4-1 to TRBJ2-7, with D tentatively TRBD1 (5 bases). Looked up from germline, CDR1 is MGHRA and CDR2 is YSYEKL. Trimming left V 0 bases short and J 1 base short, with 16 bases between. There are 17 residues in the CDR3. The CDR3 DNA reads as TGCGCCAGCAGCCAAGAAAGGGCCAGGGAATTTTCCTACGAGCAGTACTTC. Translation: CASSQERAREFSYEQYF.

The J gene is TRBJ2-7, the V gene TRBV20-1; D perhaps matches TRBD2 (5 bases). The CDR3 contains 15 residues. V was pared by 3 bases and J by 1 base, with 16 bases between. The germline V gene has CDR1 DFQATT and CDR2 SNEGSKA (reference sequence). DNA of the CDR3: TGCAGTGCTAGTATTCCGGGGAGAGGGTCCTACGAGCAGTACTTC. This gives the protein CSASIPGRGSYEQYF.

The CDR3 nucleotides are TGTGCCAGCAGTGAGGGGCGGTATTCACCCCTCCACTTT. Amino acid sequence: CASSEGRYSPLHF. The genes are TRBV2 and TRBJ1-6; TRBD1 is a possible D gene (5 bases). Germline CDR1 is SNHLY and CDR2 is FYNNEI. The length of the CDR3 is 13 residues. V shed 3 bases and J shed 8 bases, with 8 bases lying between them.

The sample holds one count of this clone. This sequence joins TRBV2 and TRBJ2-2; D perhaps matches TRBD2 (5 bases). The germline gives CDR1 SNHLY, CDR2 FYNNEI. With 7 bases removed from V and 6 bases from J, the gap between germline ends came to 18 bases. The CDR3 spans 15 residues. The CDR3 loop is CASTEWVASAGELFF. The CDR3 DNA follows: TGTGCCAGCACCGAATGGGTAGCGTCTGCCGGGGAGCTGTTTTTT.

The CDR3 region is CASSLAQGGEKLFF. In nucleotides, the CDR3 is TGCGCCAGCAGCTTGGCACAGGGGGGAGAAAAACTGTTTTTT. The chain uses TRBV5-1 and TRBJ1-4; 8 bases match TRBD1. V lost 0 bases to trimming and J lost 8 bases; unmatched junction nucleotides: 3. Germline loops: CDR1 SGHRS, CDR2 YFSETQ. The CDR3 extends over 14 amino acids. The entire variable domain, with the rest obtained from reference TRBV5-1 and TRBJ1-4, is as follows: KAGVTQTPRYLIKTRGQQVTLSCSPISGHRSVSWYQQTPGQGLQFLFEYFSETQRNKGNFPGRFSGRQFSNSRSEMNVSTLELGDSALYLCASSLAQGGEKLFFGSGTQLSVL.

The rearrangement joins TRBV30 to TRBJ2-3, with D tentatively TRBD2 (6 bases). The length of the CDR3 is 13 residues. V gave up 1 base and J gave up 4 bases, with 9 bases separating them. Germline CDR1 reads GTSNPN; CDR2 reads SVGIG (reference sequence). This CDR3 reads CAWSGGVSDTQYF. DNA for the CDR3: TGTGCCTGGAGTGGGGGGGTATCAGATACGCAGTATTTT.

V usage is TRBV5-1 and J usage is TRBJ2-7; 10 nucleotides align to TRBD2. The CDR3 contains 15 residues. Germline-derived CDR1 and CDR2 are SGHRS and YFSETQ. J lost 7 bases, V lost 7 bases, and 14 bases had no gene match. CDR3 nucleotides: TGCGCCAGCCAGGGAGGCACTAGCGGGGAACGGGAGCAGTACTTC. Amino acid sequence: CASQGGTSGEREQYF.

The chain joins TRBV27 to TRBJ2-7; maybe TRBD1 (5 bases). The V and J ends lost 4 bases and 5 bases respectively, with 18 bases between them. Per the germline V gene, CDR1 is MNHEY and CDR2 is SMNVEV (reference sequence). The CDR3 has 15 residues. CDR3 sequence: CASSSPRALVHEQYF. In nucleotides, the CDR3 is TGTGCCAGCAGTTCGCCCAGGGCATTGGTCCACGAGCAGTACTTC.

The chain is built from TRBV5-4 and TRBJ2-2, with D possibly being TRBD2 (6 bases). Trimming took 1 base from V and 3 from J, leaving 10 bases between them. This CDR3 spans 15 amino acids. Germline V gene lookup returns CDR1 SGHNT and CDR2 YYREEE (reference sequence). This CDR3 reads CASSLIGEDTGELFF. CDR3 coding DNA: TGTGCCAGCAGCTTGATAGGGGAGGACACCGGGGAGCTGTTTTTT.

V and J are TRBV7-9 and TRBJ2-3; possibly TRBD2 for D (6 bases). Germline V lookup: CDR1 SEHNR, CDR2 FQNEAQ (reference sequence). The V end was cut by 5 bases, the J end by 3 bases, with 15 bases between. This CDR3 region has 15 residues. The CDR3 bases are TGTGCCAGCAGCCCGCGGAGGGGTGGGACAGATACGCAGTATTTT. Residues: CASSPRRGGTDTQYF.

The V and J genes are TRBV4-2 and TRBJ1-1; 7 bases align to TRBD1. Germline CDR1 LGHNA, CDR2 YNFKEQ. This CDR3 has 14 amino acids. V shed 1 base and J 11 bases; nucleotides not matched to a gene: 10. The CDR3 nucleotides read TGTGCCAGCAGCCAAGTTTTAGAGGGGGCGAGGGCTTTCTTT. Translation: CASSQVLEGARAFF.

The chain has TRBV28 and TRBJ1-4; weak D call: TRBD1 (6 bases). Germline V lookup: CDR1 MDHEN, CDR2 SYDVKM. The CDR3 contains 13 residues. Trimming removed 11 bases at V and 7 bases at J, with 17 bases between. The CDR3 here is CAARWAGVEKLFF. In DNA form, the CDR3 reads TGTGCCGCGCGGTGGGCAGGGGTTGAAAAACTGTTTTTT.

V is TRBV4-1 and J is TRBJ1-6; 7 positions agree with TRBD1. This CDR3 is 16 amino acids long. The germline gives CDR1 MGHRA, CDR2 YSYEKL. The V gene end was trimmed by 1 base and the J gene end by 8 bases; junction bases not matched to a gene: 8. The CDR3 DNA sequence: TGCGCCAGCAGCCAAGTTATTGGGACAGAACATTCACCCCTCCACTTT. Amino acid sequence: CASSQVIGTEHSPLHF.

The chain couples TRBV4-1 to TRBJ1-2; 8 nucleotides agree with TRBD1. Germline trimming cut 0 bases from V and 3 bases from J; bases unmatched to any gene: 6. The CDR3 consists of 16 residues. Germline CDR1 MGHRA, CDR2 YSYEKL. CDR3 in DNA: TGCGCCAGCAGCCAAGAACACAGGGGGAGCCACTATGGCTACACCTTC. The encoded protein is CASSQEHRGSHYGYTF.